This T cell receptor beta chain was found in a study of blood T cell repertoires in COVID-19 (dated by TCRdb to the early 2020s). Broadly, across the study: Collaborator samples came from the United States, Italy and Spain and covered acute and convalescent phases of COVID-19. The sample metadata nearly always contained a de-identified subject ID, COVID-19 status, age in years and sex. The material from the prospective study consisted of cDNA or gDNA derived from T cells, B-cell-depleted T cells, or PBMCs. The samples were drawn from two sources: the first 160 participants of the ongoing ImmuneRACE study, and some 1,300 subjects contributed by 6 global collaborators. The dataset comprised deeply sampled blood TCRbeta repertoires from subjects exposed to, actively infected with, or recovered from COVID-19. Where HLA class I and class II types were available, the types were taken from metadata supplied by the sample provider, not from assay-based typing. The repertoires were made available in a free public database intended to serve as a resource for research on the immune response to SARS-CoV-2. What the authors observed across the whole study: Clinical and demographic metadata were provided uncurated, with the amount varying by source and participant.

The CDR3 covers 13 residues, taking in both the cysteine and the phenylalanine. The only DNA kept is the CDR3, 39 bases in frame from the first base. The germline V gene provides CDR1 SGDLS and CDR2 YYNGEE. V is cut by 3 bases and J by 5 bases, and the space between the germline ends is 11 bases. TCRbeta CDR3 regions were amplified from genomic DNA using the immunoSEQ Assay, a bias-controlled multiplex PCR. On the study's bioinformatics: Within the assay, amplification of reference gene primers was used to estimate how many nucleated cells each sample contained. To quantify the absolute abundance of each unique TCRbeta CDR3 rearrangement, sequence reads were collapsed and filtered. For each sample, productive Simpson clonality was calculated by taking the square root of Simpson's diversity index across productive rearrangements. In TCRdb, the immuneACCESS table is reduced to in-frame sequences with V and J assigned. These tables do not hold every clone; where another copy was compared, an unresolved V gene accounts for under half, and the others remain unexplained. V and J calls and clone size are those listed in that table; D and trimming were worked out from the DNA. Present in this sample are hundreds of thousands of clones, 85% to 90% of which were seen just once. The ten biggest clones cover about 4.6% of the sample.

The collaborating institutions used their own protocols to collect whole blood in K2EDTA tubes. For TCRbeta analysis, collaborators shipped samples as frozen whole blood, isolated PBMCs, or DNA extracted from either of those sample types. A remark on this clone: Its antigen remains undetermined. Base-call qualities are not available, and no considerably larger clone is one nucleotide away.

The chain joins TRBV9 to TRBJ1-2, and the D gene may be TRBD1, 6 bases matching. The sample consisted of peripheral blood. This receptor was taken from a man aged 35 to 55 with acute or convalescent COVID-19. The CDR3 region reads CASSGATGYGYTF. In nucleotides, the sequence is TGTGCCAGCAGCGGGGCGACAGGTTATGGCTACACCTTC.